This T cell receptor (beta chain) emerged from a study of human T cells and chemical hapten exposure. TCRdb reprocessed the RACE reads via MiXCR and lists one record per CDR3 protein. This table has roughly 56,000 distinct CDR3 sequences, 9.6% appearing once. Germline CDR1 and CDR2: SGHTA and FQGNSA. Trimming cost V 1 base and J 5 bases, with 14 bases left between them. The length of the CDR3 is 15 residues. The time point was: pre-sensitization, week 0. Treatment defined: therapeutic diphenylcyclopropenone sensitization with weekly scalp DPC. Unfractionated whole blood served as the source for total RNA extraction.

This rearrangement joins TRBV7-2 to TRBJ2-5, with D unresolved. The source is a woman under 40 with alopecia areata. Some clones in this sample may be carry-over from other donors' samples. The sample in question was whole blood, obtained in connection with sensitization to the hapten diphenylcyclopropenone (DPC). CDR3 DNA: TGTGCCAGCAGCTTAGGAGCAGGCCAGATGGAGACCCAGTACTTC. Its translation is CASSLGAGQMETQYF.